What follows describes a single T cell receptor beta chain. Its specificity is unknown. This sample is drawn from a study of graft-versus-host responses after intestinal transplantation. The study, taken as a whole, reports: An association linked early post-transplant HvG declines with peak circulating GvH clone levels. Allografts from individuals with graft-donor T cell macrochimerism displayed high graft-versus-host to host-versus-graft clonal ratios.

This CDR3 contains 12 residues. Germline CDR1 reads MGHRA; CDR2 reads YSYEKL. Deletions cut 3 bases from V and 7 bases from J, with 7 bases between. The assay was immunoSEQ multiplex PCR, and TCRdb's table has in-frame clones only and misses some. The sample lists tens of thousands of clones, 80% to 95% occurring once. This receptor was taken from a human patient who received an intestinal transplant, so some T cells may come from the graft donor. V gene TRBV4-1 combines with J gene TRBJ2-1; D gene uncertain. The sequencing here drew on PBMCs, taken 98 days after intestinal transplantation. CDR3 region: CASSHTRNEQFF. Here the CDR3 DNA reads TGCGCCAGCAGCCACACGAGAAATGAGCAGTTCTTC.